These 14 T cell receptor beta chains share one sample of origin, sequenced in a study of PD-1 blockade in classical Hodgkin lymphoma. Assay used: immunoSEQ multiplex PCR; TCRdb lists only in-frame clones, some missing. The top ten clones hold around two fifths of a sample with about 20,000 clones, over 75% of them seen once. Time point reported: cycle 4 day 1 (C4D1), after less than 7 weeks of nivolumab. With no exception, relapse followed autologous stem cell transplantation in all patients, and brentuximab vedotin exposure varied. This sample comprised peripheral blood mononuclear cells (PBMCs), obtained before the fourth cycle of nivolumab. The receptors stem from a human donor with classical Hodgkin lymphoma.

The V gene is TRBV5-1, the J gene TRBJ2-1; 11 nucleotides agree with TRBD2. The CDR3 is made up of 15 amino acids. Germline V gives CDR1 SGHRS, CDR2 YFSETQ. Germline trimming cut 2 bases from V and 4 bases from J; bases unmatched to any gene: 2. Here the CDR3 reads CASSFTSGGYNEQFF. The CDR3 nucleotides read TGCGCCAGCAGCTTCACTAGCGGGGGTTACAATGAGCAGTTCTTC. The full variable domain, its missing parts supplied by reference TRBV5-1 and TRBJ2-1, is KAGVTQTPRYLIKTRGQQVTLSCSPISGHRSVSWYQQTPGQGLQFLFEYFSETQRNKGNFPGRFSGRQFSNSRSEMNVSTLELGDSALYLCASSFTSGGYNEQFFGPGTRLTVL.

By proportion, this clone is medium-sized. V is TRBV19 and J is TRBJ2-1; either TRBD1 or TRBD2 may fit D (6 bases each). CDR3 size: 16 residues. Trimming removed 5 bases at V and 1 base at J, with 15 bases between. Germline V gene data show CDR1 as LNHDA and CDR2 as SQIVND (reference sequence). CDR3 sequence reads: CASSGGPSSSYNEQFF. The CDR3 coding sequence is TGTGCCAGTAGTGGGGGGCCTAGCTCATCCTACAATGAGCAGTTCTTC. The whole variable domain, remainder taken from reference TRBV19 and TRBJ2-1, is DGGITQSPKYLFRKEGQNVTLSCEQNLNHDAMYWYRQDPGQGLRLIYYSQIVNDFQKGDIAEGYSVSREKKESFPLTVTSAQKNPTAFYLCASSGGPSSSYNEQFFGPGTRLTVL.

The rearrangement uses TRBV2 and TRBJ1-4; D might be TRBD1 (5 bases). The V end was cut by 4 bases, the J end by 3 bases, with 6 bases between. Per the germline V gene, CDR1 is SNHLY and CDR2 is FYNNEI. This CDR3 spans 13 amino acids. CDR3: CASSGGSNEKLFF. For the CDR3, the DNA is TGTGCCAGCAGTGGGGGCTCTAATGAAAAACTGTTTTTT.

J is TRBJ2-7 and V is TRBV7-9, with D perhaps TRBD2 (5 bases). Germline CDR1 is SEHNR and CDR2 is FQNEAQ (reference sequence). Trimming left V 6 bases short and J 4 bases short, with 16 bases between. The CDR3 is 14 amino acids. In DNA form, the CDR3 reads TGTGCCAGCAGGGCCGGGAATAGCGCGTACGAGCAGTACTTC. Protein: CASRAGNSAYEQYF.

This chain connects TRBV7-2 to TRBJ1-4; D is ambiguous. Trimming cost V 5 bases and J 5 bases, with 3 bases left between them. The CDR3 is made up of 11 amino acids. CDR1 is SGHTA, CDR2 FQGNSA, per germline. The CDR3 loop is CASSLNEKLFF. In nucleotides, the CDR3 is TGTGCCAGCAGCCTAAATGAAAAACTGTTTTTT.

This chain uses TRBV10-1 with TRBJ2-1, with no clear D. CDR1 and CDR2 (germline): WNHNN, SYGVQD (reference sequence). There are 14 residues in the CDR3. With 2 bases removed from V and 7 bases from J, the gap between germline ends came to 12 bases. CDR3: CASSEGRYPNEQFF. In DNA form, the CDR3 reads TGCGCCAGCAGTGAGGGCCGGTATCCGAATGAGCAGTTCTTC.

The chain couples TRBV2 to TRBJ2-5, with 7 nucleotides matching TRBD1. V shed 5 bases and J 3 bases; nucleotides not matched to a gene: 3. The germline V gene encodes CDR1 SNHLY and CDR2 FYNNEI. The CDR3 is made up of 13 amino acids. CDR3 protein: CASSSGTEETQYF. In DNA, the CDR3 is TGTGCCAGCAGTAGTGGGACAGAAGAGACCCAGTACTTC. Variable domain in full (rest from reference TRBV2 and TRBJ2-5): EPEVTQTPSHQVTQMGQEVILRCVPISNHLYFYWYRQILGQKVEFLVSFYNNEISEKSEIFDDQFSVERPDGSNFTLKIRSTKLEDSAMYFCASSSGTEETQYFGPGTRLLVL.

The chain recombines TRBV6-5 with TRBJ2-7; 8 bases agree with TRBD2. This CDR3 region has 15 residues. Germline V CDR1 and CDR2: MNHEY, SVGAGI. Trimming at V came to 4 bases and at J to 0 bases, leaving 5 bases not matched to a gene. The CDR3 protein is CASSSAGTSSYEQYF. CDR3 in DNA: TGTGCCAGCAGTTCCGCCGGGACTAGCTCCTACGAGCAGTACTTC.

J is TRBJ2-7 and V is TRBV7-6; 8 bases fit TRBD2. This CDR3 region has 16 residues. V shed 5 bases and J 2 bases; nucleotides not matched to a gene: 11. Germline V gene lookup returns CDR1 SGHVS and CDR2 FNYEAQ. CDR3 protein: CASSEGGTGGPYEQYF. For the CDR3, the DNA is TGTGCCAGCAGCGAGGGGGGGACGGGAGGGCCCTACGAGCAGTACTTC.

CDR3 in amino acids: CASSPLAGGGTDTQYF. The CDR3, as DNA: TGCGCCAGCAGCCCCCTAGCGGGAGGTGGCACAGATACGCAGTATTTT. The rearrangement joins TRBV4-3 to TRBJ2-3; 11 nucleotides line up with TRBD2. The CDR3 runs to 16 residues. CDR1 and CDR2 (germline): LGHNA, YSLEER. V was pared by 4 bases and J by 1 base, with 4 bases of the junction left unmatched.

The chain carries TRBV9 and TRBJ2-3; TRBD2 matches at 11 bases. The CDR3 loop spans 16 amino acids. The germline V gene has CDR1 SGDLS and CDR2 YYNGEE. The ends lost 0 bases at V and 3 bases at J; junction bases unmatched: 3. The CDR3 reads CASSVAGLAETDTQYF. The CDR3 nucleotides are TGTGCCAGCAGCGTAGCGGGACTAGCGGAGACAGATACGCAGTATTTT.

This clone is deemed medium-sized. The gene calls are TRBV5-1 and TRBJ1-1; no clear D gene. The CDR3 has 15 amino acids. Germline V gene sequence: CDR1 SGHRS, CDR2 YFSETQ. The V end was cut by 1 base, the J end by 0 bases, with 10 bases between. CDR3: CASSLLSDLNTEAFF. The DNA of the CDR3 is TGCGCCAGCAGCTTGTTATCCGATTTGAACACTGAAGCTTTCTTT.

This clone was observed once. The V call is TRBV6-5, the J call TRBJ2-7; TRBD2 aligns across 7 bases. Germline lookup yields CDR1 MNHEY and CDR2 SVGAGI. V dropped 5 bases and J dropped 7; count of bases not matched to a gene: 14. This CDR3 is built from 15 residues. The CDR3 sequence is CASSQSGVRLGEQYF. The CDR3 DNA is TGTGCCAGCAGTCAAAGCGGGGTGCGGCTGGGAGAGCAGTACTTC.

The V and J genes are TRBV5-1 and TRBJ1-1; D is possibly TRBD1 (5 bases). Germline-derived CDR1 and CDR2 are SGHRS and YFSETQ. The CDR3 spans 15 residues. The V gene lost 1 base and the J gene lost 4 bases, with 14 bases spanning the gap. The CDR3 sequence is CASSLQGKGATEAFF. In nucleotides, the CDR3 is TGCGCCAGCAGCTTGCAGGGAAAAGGGGCCACTGAAGCTTTCTTT.